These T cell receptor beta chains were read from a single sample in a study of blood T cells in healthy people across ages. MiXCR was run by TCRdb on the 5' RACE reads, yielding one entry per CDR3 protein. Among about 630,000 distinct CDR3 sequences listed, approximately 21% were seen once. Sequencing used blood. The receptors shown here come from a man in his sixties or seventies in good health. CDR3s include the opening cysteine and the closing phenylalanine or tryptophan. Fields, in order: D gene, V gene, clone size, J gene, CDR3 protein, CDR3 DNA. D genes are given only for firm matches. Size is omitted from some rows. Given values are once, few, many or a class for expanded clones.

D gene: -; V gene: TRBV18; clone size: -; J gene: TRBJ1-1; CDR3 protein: CASSPPGKPNTEAFF; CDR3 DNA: TGTGCCAGCTCACCCCCGGGGAAGCCGAACACTGAAGCTTTCTTT
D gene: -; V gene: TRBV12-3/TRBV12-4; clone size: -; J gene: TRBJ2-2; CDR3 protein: CASSPGPLNTGELFF; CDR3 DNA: TGTGCCAGCAGCCCGGGACCTTTGAACACCGGGGAGCTGTTTTTT
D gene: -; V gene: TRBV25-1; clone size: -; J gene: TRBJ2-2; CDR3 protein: CASSEQGRVGELFF; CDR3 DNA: TGTGCCAGCAGTGAACAGGGGAGGGTCGGGGAGCTGTTTTTT
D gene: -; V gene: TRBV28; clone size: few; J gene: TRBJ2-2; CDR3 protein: CASIPGSKGGELFF; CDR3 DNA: TGTGCCAGCATCCCCGGGAGTAAGGGAGGGGAGCTGTTTTTT
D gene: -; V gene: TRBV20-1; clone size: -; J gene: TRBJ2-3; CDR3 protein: CSASGGPGADTQYF; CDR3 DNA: TGCAGTGCTAGCGGCGGCCCGGGAGCAGATACGCAGTATTTT
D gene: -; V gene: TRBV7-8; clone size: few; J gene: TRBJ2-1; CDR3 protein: CATGSSWSSYNEQFF; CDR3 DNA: TGTGCCACCGGAAGTAGCTGGAGCTCCTACAATGAGCAGTTCTTC
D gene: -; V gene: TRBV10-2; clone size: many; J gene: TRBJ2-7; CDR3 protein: CASSDLASSYEQYF; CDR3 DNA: TGCGCCAGCAGTGATCTAGCGAGCTCCTACGAGCAGTACTTC
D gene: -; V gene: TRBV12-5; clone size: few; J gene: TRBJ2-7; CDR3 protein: CASGIRQGLNYEQYF; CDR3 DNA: TGTGCTAGTGGTATAAGACAGGGACTAAACTACGAGCAGTACTTC
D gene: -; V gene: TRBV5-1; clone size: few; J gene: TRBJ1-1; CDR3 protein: CASSFGGVNTEAFF; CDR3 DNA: TGCGCCAGCAGCTTCGGAGGGGTCAACACTGAAGCTTTCTTT
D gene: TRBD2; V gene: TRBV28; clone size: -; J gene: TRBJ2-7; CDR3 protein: CASGDHGTSGYEQYF; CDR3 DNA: TGTGCCAGCGGGGATCACGGGACTAGCGGCTACGAGCAGTACTTC
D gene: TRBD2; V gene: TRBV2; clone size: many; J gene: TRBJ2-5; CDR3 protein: CASSEAVAGATQYF; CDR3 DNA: TGTGCCAGCAGTGAAGCTGTAGCGGGGGCAACCCAGTACTTC
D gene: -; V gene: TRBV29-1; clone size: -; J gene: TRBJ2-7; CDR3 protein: CSVKVRDSSYEQYF; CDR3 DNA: TGCAGCGTTAAGGTGCGGGACAGCTCCTACGAGCAGTACTTC
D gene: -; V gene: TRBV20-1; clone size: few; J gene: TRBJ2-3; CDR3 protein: CSARGASPDTQYF; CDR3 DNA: TGCAGTGCTAGAGGAGCTAGTCCAGATACGCAGTATTTT
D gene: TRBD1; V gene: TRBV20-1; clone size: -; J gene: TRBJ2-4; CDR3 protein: CSARDPGTGVYIQYF; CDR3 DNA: TGCAGTGCTAGAGACCCCGGGACAGGGGTCTACATTCAGTACTTC
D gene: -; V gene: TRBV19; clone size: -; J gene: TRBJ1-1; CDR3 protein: CASTWGGVVRDMNTEAFF; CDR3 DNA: TGTGCCAGTACCTGGGGGGGGGTGGTTCGTGACATGAACACTGAAGCTTTCTTT
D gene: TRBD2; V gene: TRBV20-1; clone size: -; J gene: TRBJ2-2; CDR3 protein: CSARDGLASNTGELFF; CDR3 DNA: TGCAGTGCTAGAGACGGACTAGCGTCGAACACCGGGGAGCTGTTTTTT
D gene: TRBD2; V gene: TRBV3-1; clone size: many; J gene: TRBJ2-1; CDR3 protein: CASSQSGRVNEQFF; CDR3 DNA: TGTGCCAGCAGCCAAAGCGGGAGAGTTAATGAGCAGTTCTTC
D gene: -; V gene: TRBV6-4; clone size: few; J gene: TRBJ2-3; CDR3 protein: CASSDFPGTDTQYF; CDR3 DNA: TGTGCCAGCAGTGACTTCCCAGGCACAGATACGCAGTATTTT
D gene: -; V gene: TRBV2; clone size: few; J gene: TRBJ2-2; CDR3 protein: CASSELGAGELFF; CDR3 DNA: TGTGCCAGCAGTGAATTGGGGGCCGGGGAGCTGTTTTTT
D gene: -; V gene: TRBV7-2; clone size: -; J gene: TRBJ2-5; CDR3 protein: CASSLGFQRFQETQYF; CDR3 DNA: TGTGCCAGCAGCTTAGGCTTCCAGCGGTTCCAAGAGACCCAGTACTTC
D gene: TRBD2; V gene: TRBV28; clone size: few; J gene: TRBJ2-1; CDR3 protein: CASSSRGRLVHNEQFF; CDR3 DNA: TGTGCCAGCAGTTCACGCGGGAGATTGGTCCACAATGAGCAGTTCTTC
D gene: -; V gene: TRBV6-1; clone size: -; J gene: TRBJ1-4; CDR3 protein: CASSPTASNEKLFF; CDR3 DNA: TGTGCCAGCAGTCCGACAGCCTCTAATGAAAAACTGTTTTTT
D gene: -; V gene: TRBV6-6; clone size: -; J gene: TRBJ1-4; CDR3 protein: CASSYGGLPANEKLFF; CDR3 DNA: TGTGCCAGCAGTTACGGGGGACTCCCGGCTAATGAAAAACTGTTTTTT
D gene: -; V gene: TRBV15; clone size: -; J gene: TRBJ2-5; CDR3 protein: CATSRDRGSMETQYF; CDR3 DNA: TGTGCCACCAGCAGAGATCGGGGGAGTATGGAGACCCAGTACTTC
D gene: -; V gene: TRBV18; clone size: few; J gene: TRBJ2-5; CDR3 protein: CASSPRNQQETQYF; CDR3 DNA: TGTGCCAGCTCACCCCGAAATCAGCAAGAGACCCAGTACTTC
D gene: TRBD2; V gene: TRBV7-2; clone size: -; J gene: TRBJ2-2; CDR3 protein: CASSLLAGGTGELFF; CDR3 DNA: TGTGCCAGCAGCTTATTAGCGGGGGGCACCGGGGAGCTGTTTTTT
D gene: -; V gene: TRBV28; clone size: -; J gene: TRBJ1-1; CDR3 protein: CASSLLRWTEAFF; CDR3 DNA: TGTGCCAGCAGTTTATTACGGTGGACTGAAGCTTTCTTT
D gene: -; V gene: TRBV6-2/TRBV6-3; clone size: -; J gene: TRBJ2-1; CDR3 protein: CASSYAGGEQFF; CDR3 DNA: TGTGCCAGCAGTTACGCAGGCGGTGAGCAGTTCTTC
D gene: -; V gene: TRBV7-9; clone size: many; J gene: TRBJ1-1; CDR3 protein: CASSLGSQNTEAFF; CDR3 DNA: TGTGCCAGCAGCTTAGGGTCGCAGAACACTGAAGCTTTCTTT
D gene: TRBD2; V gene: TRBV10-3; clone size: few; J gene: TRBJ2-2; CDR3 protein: CAISEASGSNTGELFF; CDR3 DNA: TGTGCCATCAGTGAGGCTAGCGGGAGTAACACCGGGGAGCTGTTTTTT
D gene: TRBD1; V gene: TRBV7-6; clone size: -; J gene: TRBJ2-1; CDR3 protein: CASSLGDRGLYNEQFF; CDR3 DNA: TGTGCCAGCAGCTTAGGGGACAGGGGCCTATACAATGAGCAGTTCTTC
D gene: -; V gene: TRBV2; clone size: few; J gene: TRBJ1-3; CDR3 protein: CASSPGRGRSGNTIYF; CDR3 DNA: TGTGCCAGCAGTCCGGGAAGGGGCCGCTCTGGAAACACCATATATTTT
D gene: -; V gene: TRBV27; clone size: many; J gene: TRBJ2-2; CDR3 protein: CASSLRGATGIGELFF; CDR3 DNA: TGTGCCAGCAGTTTGAGGGGGGCGACAGGGATCGGGGAGCTGTTTTTT
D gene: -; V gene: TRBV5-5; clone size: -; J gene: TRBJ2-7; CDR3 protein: CASSKLDGEQYF; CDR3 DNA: TGTGCCAGCAGCAAACTAGACGGCGAGCAGTACTTC
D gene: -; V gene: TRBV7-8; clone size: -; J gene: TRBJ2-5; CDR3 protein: CASSSGVFTETQYF; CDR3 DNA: TGTGCCAGCAGCTCCGGGGTATTTACGGAGACCCAGTACTTC
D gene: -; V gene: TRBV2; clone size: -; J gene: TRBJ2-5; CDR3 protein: CASTGAVRETQYF; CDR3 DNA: TGTGCCAGCACCGGGGCGGTACGAGAGACCCAGTACTTC
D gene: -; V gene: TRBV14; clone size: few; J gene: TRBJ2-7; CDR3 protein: CASSPQSSMREQYF; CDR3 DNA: TGTGCCAGCAGCCCGCAGAGCTCCATGAGGGAGCAGTACTTC
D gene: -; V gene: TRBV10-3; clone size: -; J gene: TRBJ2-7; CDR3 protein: CAISEGISAYEQYF; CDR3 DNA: TGTGCCATCAGTGAAGGGATTAGTGCCTACGAGCAGTACTTC
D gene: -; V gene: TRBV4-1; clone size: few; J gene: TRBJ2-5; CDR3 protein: CASSKGPSETQYF; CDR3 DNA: TGCGCCAGCAGCAAGGGACCGTCGGAGACCCAGTACTTC
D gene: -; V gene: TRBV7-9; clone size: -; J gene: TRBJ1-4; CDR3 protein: CASSRETTNEKLFF; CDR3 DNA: TGTGCCAGCAGCCGGGAGACAACTAATGAAAAACTGTTTTTT
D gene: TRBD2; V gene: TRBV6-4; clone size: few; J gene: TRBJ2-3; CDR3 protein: CASSDTRLAGADTQYF; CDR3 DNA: TGTGCCAGCAGTGACACCCGACTAGCGGGAGCAGATACGCAGTATTTT
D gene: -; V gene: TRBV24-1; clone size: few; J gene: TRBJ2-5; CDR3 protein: CATSDPVTSSQETQYF; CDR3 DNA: TGTGCCACCAGTGACCCCGTGACCAGCAGTCAAGAGACCCAGTACTTC
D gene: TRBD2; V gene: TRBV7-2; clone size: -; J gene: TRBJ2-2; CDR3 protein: CASSPPGLAGATGELFF; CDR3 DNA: TGTGCCAGCAGCCCGCCGGGACTAGCGGGAGCAACCGGGGAGCTGTTTTTT
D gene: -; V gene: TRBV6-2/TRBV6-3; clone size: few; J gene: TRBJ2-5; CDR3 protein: CASISRQETQYF; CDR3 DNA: TGTGCCAGCATAAGCAGGCAAGAGACCCAGTACTTC
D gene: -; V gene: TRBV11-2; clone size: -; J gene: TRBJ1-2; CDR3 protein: CASSLVPGGGYTF; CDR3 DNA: TGTGCCAGCAGCTTAGTTCCCGGCGGTGGCTACACCTTC
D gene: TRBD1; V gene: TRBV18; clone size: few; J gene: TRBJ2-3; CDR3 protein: CASSPDRVGTDTQYF; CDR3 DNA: TGTGCCAGCTCACCAGACAGGGTGGGGACAGATACGCAGTATTTT
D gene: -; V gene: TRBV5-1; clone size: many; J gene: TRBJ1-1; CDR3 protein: CASSDRDTNTEAFF; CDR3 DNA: TGCGCCAGCAGCGACCGGGACACTAACACTGAAGCTTTCTTT
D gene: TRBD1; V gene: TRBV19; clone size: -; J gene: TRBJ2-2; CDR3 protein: CASSSGTGPNTGELFF; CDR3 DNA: TGTGCCAGTAGTAGCGGGACAGGGCCGAACACCGGGGAGCTGTTTTTT
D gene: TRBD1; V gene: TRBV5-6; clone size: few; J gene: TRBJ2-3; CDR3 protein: CASSLQGDSTDTQYF; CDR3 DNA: TGTGCCAGCAGCTTACAGGGGGACTCCACAGATACGCAGTATTTT
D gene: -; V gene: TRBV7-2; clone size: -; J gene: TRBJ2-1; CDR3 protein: CAILGGAGVDEQFF; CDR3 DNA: TGTGCTATTCTCGGGGGTGCAGGAGTGGATGAGCAGTTCTTC
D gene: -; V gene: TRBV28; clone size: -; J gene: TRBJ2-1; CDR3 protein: CASTWYNEQFF; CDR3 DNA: TGTGCCAGCACCTGGTACAATGAGCAGTTCTTC
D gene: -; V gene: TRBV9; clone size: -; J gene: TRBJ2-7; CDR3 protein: CASSVELSPYEQYF; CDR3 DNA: TGTGCCAGCAGCGTAGAACTCTCCCCCTACGAGCAGTACTTC
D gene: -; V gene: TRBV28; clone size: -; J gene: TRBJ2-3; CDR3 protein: CASSSGLFATQYF; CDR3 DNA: TGTGCCAGCAGTTCCGGACTATTTGCTACGCAGTATTTT
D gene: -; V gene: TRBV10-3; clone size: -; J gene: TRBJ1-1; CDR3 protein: CAISGVINTEAFF; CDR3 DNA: TGTGCCATCAGTGGGGTCATAAACACTGAAGCTTTCTTT
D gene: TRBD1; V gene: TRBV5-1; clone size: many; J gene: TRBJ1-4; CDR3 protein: CASSRTGDREKLFF; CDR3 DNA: TGCGCCAGCAGCCGGACAGGTGATAGGGAAAAACTGTTTTTT
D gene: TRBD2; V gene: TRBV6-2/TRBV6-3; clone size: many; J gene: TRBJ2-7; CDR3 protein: CASSYSPGGGEQYF; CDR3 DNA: TGTGCCAGCAGTTACTCGCCGGGAGGCGGCGAGCAGTACTTC
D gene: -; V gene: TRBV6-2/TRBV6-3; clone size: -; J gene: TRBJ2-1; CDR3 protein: CASSPRVGQFF; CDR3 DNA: TGTGCCAGCAGCCCCCGAGTGGGCCAGTTCTTC
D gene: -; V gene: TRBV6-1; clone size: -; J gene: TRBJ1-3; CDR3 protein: CASSGQARNTIYF; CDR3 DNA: TGTGCCAGCAGTGGCCAGGCCAGAAACACCATATATTTT
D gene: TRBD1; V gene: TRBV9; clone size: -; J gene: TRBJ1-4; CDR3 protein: CASSMDRGGEKLFF; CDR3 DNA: TGTGCCAGCAGCATGGACAGGGGTGGTGAAAAACTGTTTTTT